This T cell receptor (beta chain) was obtained from a study of a mutant IDH1 vaccine in newly diagnosed glioma (TCRdb year 2021). About the full investigation: Patients were given eight vaccinations, in weeks 1, 3, 5, 7, 11, 15, 19 and 23, which matched visits V03 through V10. Vaccination started 4-6 weeks after radiotherapy alone, or was given together with temozolomide cycles in the groups whose treatment included chemotherapy. Of the 32 patients who were treated, approximately 62% were male and roughly 38% were female, and the mean age was roughly 40 years. Prior to enrollment, patients had been given standard therapy consisting of radiotherapy alone, temozolomide alone, or radiochemotherapy with temozolomide, with the combination given to most patients. Peripheral blood samples were drawn at six visits, namely V03 (baseline), V05, V07, V10, V12 and V13. Longitudinal TCRB deep sequencing was done for about two dozen treated patients, wherever samples were available for exploratory analyses.

Library preparation used the immunoSEQ multiplex PCR assay. Rearranged TCR beta chain sequences were amplified using the hsTCRB Kit according to the manufacturer's protocol. An Illumina MiSeq was used to sequence the TCRB libraries. As for the authors' bioinformatics: The kit vendor's proprietary platform handled demultiplexing, trimming and gene mapping. TCRdb re-hosts the immuneACCESS table, in-frame sequences only. Its copies lack some clones; in the studies checked, an unresolved V gene accounts for under half of them, and the cause for the rest is not known. V and J calls and clone size are copied from that table; D and trimming were computed from the DNA. The sample records 75,000 to 85,000 clones, 90% to 95% of which are singletons. Roughly 0.6% of the sample lies in the top ten. A word on this clone: It has no known antigen specificity. Base qualities were left out, and no much larger clone turns up one base away.

The cysteine opens and the phenylalanine closes a CDR3 of 14 amino acids. The read is trimmed to its CDR3 DNA, 42 bases read in frame from base 1. The germline V gene (reference sequence) sets CDR1 to GTSNPN and CDR2 to SVGIG. V is pruned by 4 bases and J by 14 bases, leaving 17 bases of the junction without a gene match. This specimen's time point label, per the study, means: week 5, during vaccination. Each vaccine dose was 300 ug of a 20-mer mutant IDH1 peptide in Montanide, given subcutaneously with topical imiquimod. All donors had newly diagnosed IDH1-mutant astrocytomas of WHO grade 3 or 4 that showed loss of nuclear ATRX. The samples were drawn from NOA16, a multicentre, single-arm, open-label phase I trial in Germany that tested a mutant IDH1 peptide vaccine in humans for the first time. Genomic DNA for TCRB sequencing was isolated from EDTA blood with the DNeasy Blood and Tissue Kit. What the study reported, not specific to this receptor: It was noted by the authors that analyses of patient blood samples could not be reproduced owing to sample limitations. Selection of PBMC samples for TCRB deep sequencing was based on availability. Immune responses induced by the vaccine were seen in around 93% of patients across multiple MHC alleles. No apparent relationship was observed between pseudoprogression and alterations in the top peripheral T cell clonotypes detected by TCRB sequencing.

This TCR was sampled from a woman aged 50 to 60 with glioma. Source: PBMCs, taken from a glioma patient whose treatment included an IDH1 peptide vaccine. The sequence links TRBV30 to TRBJ2-3; 8 central nucleotides agree with TRBD2. CDR3 sequence: CAWKDTSVAGSTYF. The DNA reads TGTGCCTGGAAAGACACCTCGGTAGCGGGAAGCACGTATTTT. The CDR3, completed at both ends by the reference TRBV30 and TRBJ2-3 genes, gives the full variable domain SQTIHQWPATLVQPVGSPLSLECTVEGTSNPNLYWYRQAAGRGLQLLFYSVGIGQISSEVPQNLSASRPQDRQFILSSKKLLLSDSGFYLCAWKDTSVAGSTYFGPGTRLTVL.